Sequencing of this TCR beta chain was carried out in a study of shared clonotypes between healthy human individuals. Replicate PCRs from sorted subsets contained roughly 190 ng DNA, which is roughly 30,000 T cell genomes. The protocol was immunoSEQ multiplex PCR, while the TCRdb copy is restricted to in-frame clones and leaves out a portion. The sample holds about 2 million clones, approximately 95% seen once. Notes on the study in general: Genetic and exposure-history diversity was limited by the small donor number. An effect of sequencing depth on clonotype sharing among donors was expected.

On this clone itself: Antigen: not known.

CD45RO-negative, CCR7-positively selected cells formed the naive CD8 fraction, excluding terminally differentiated effector memory CD45RA+ cells. V lost 4 bases to trimming and J lost 6 bases, with 22 bases between them. Germline CDR1 reads SGHNT; CDR2 reads YYREEE (reference sequence). CDR3 length: 16 amino acids. The chain combines TRBV5-4 with TRBJ1-2; tentatively, D is TRBD1 (6 bases). This clonotype was obtained from a man between 18 and 35 years old in good health. The sequenced material came from naive CD8+ T cells sorted from blood. The CDR3, as DNA: TGTGCCAGCAGCCCTGTACCAGGGTGGGGGCGAAATGGCTACACCTTC. It encodes CASSPVPGWGRNGYTF.